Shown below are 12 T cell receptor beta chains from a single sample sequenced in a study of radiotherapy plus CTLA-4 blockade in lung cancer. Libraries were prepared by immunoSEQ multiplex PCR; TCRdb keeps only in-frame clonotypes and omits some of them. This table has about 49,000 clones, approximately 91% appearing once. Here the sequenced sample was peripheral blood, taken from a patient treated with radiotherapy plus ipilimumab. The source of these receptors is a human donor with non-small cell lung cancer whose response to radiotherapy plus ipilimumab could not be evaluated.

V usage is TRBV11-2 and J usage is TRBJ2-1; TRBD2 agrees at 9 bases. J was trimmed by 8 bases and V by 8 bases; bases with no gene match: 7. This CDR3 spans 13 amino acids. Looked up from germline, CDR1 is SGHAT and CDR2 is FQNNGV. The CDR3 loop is CASDAGGWDEQFF. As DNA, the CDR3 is TGTGCCAGCGACGCGGGAGGGTGGGATGAGCAGTTCTTC. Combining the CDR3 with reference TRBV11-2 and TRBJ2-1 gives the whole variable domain EAGVAQSPRYKIIEKRQSVAFWCNPISGHATLYWYQQILGQGPKLLIQFQNNGVVDDSQLPKDRFSAERLKGVDSTLKIQPAKLEDSAVYLCASDAGGWDEQFFGPGTRLTVL.

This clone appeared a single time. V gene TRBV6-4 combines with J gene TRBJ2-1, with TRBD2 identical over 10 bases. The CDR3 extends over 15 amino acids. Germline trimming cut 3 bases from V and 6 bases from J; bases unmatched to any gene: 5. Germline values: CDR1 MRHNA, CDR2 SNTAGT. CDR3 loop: CASSEGAGGGNEQFF. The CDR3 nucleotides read TGTGCCAGCAGTGAGGGAGCGGGAGGGGGCAATGAGCAGTTCTTC.

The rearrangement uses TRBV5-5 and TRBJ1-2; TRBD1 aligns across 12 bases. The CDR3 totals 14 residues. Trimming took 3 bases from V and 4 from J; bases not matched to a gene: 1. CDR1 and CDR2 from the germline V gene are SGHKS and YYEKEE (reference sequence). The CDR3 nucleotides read TGTGCCAGCAGCTCGGGACAGGGGGCCTATGGCTACACCTTC. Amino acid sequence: CASSSGQGAYGYTF.

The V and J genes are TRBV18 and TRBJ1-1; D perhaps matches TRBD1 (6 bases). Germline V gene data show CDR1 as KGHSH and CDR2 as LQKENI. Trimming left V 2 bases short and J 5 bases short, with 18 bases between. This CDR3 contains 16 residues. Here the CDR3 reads CASSPISGGKGTEAFF. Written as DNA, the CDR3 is TGTGCCAGCTCACCAATCTCGGGGGGCAAAGGAACTGAAGCTTTCTTT.

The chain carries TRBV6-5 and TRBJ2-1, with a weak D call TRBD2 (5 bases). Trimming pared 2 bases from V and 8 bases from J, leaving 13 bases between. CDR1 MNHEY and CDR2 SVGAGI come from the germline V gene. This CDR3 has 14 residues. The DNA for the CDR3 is TGTGCCAGCAGTTACACCAAACTTAGCGATGAGCAGTTCTTC. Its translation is CASSYTKLSDEQFF.

CDR3 nucleotides: TGTGCTAGTGGTTTTTGGGAGACCCAAGAGACCCAGTACTTC. Translation gives CASGFWETQETQYF. V and J are TRBV12-5 and TRBJ2-5, with D possibly being TRBD2 (5 bases). The CDR3 is made up of 14 amino acids. CDR1 is LGHNT, CDR2 FRNRAP, per germline. V shed 3 bases and J shed 1 base, with 9 bases lying between them.

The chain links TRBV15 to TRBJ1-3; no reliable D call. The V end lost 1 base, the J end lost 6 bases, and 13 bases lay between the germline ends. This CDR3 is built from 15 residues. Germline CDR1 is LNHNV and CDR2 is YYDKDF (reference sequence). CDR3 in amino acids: CATSRGAGRENTIYF. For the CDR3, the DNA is TGTGCCACCAGCAGAGGCGCGGGTCGGGAAAACACCATATATTTT.

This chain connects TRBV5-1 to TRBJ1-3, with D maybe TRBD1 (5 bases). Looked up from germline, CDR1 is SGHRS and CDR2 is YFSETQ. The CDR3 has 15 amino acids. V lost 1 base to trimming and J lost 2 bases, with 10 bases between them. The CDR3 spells CASSLQRGTGNTIYF. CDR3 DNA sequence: TGCGCCAGCAGCTTGCAGCGGGGCACTGGAAACACCATATATTTT.

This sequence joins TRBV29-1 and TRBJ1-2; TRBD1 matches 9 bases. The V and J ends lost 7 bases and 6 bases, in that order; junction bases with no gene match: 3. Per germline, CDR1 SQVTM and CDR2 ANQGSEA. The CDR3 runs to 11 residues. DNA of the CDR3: TGCAGCGCCTGGACAGGGGATGGCTACACCTTC. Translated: CSAWTGDGYTF.

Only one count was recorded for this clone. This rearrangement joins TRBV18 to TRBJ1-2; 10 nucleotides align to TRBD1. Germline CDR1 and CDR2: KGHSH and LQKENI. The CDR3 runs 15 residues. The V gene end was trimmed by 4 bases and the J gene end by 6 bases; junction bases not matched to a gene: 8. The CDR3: CASSLRDRGYDGYTF. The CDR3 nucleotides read TGTGCCAGCTCACTCCGGGACAGGGGATACGATGGCTACACCTTC.

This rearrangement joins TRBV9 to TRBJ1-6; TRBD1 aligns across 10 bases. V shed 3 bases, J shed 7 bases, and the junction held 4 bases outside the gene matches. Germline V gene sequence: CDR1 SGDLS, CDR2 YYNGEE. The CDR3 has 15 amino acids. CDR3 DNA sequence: TGTGCCAGCAGCGCCCGGACAGGGGGAAATTCACCCCTCCACTTT. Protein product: CASSARTGGNSPLHF.

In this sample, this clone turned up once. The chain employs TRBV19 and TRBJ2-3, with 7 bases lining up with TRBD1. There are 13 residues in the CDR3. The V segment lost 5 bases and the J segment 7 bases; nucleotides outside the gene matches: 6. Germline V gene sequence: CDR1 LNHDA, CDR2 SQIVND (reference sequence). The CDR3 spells CASSARDSNTQYF. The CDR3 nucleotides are TGTGCCAGTAGTGCTCGGGACAGCAATACGCAGTATTTT. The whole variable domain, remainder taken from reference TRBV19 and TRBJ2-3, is DGGITQSPKYLFRKEGQNVTLSCEQNLNHDAMYWYRQDPGQGLRLIYYSQIVNDFQKGDIAEGYSVSREKKESFPLTVTSAQKNPTAFYLCASSARDSNTQYFGPGTRLTVL.